Following are 32 T cell receptor beta chains from one sample sequenced in a study of blood T cell repertoires in COVID-19. The table came from immunoSEQ multiplex PCR; TCRdb's copy has only in-frame clones and leaves some out. The sample yields hundreds of thousands of clones, 75% to 90% seen once. The sample taken for sequencing was PBMCs or T cells enriched from blood (not recorded which). The source of these receptors is a man aged 25-45 years who had recovered from COVID-19.

The chain recombines TRBV5-1 with TRBJ1-3; D is undetermined. In germline, CDR1 is SGHRS, CDR2 YFSETQ. The CDR3 is 15 amino acids. The V gene lost 4 bases and the J gene lost 0 bases, with 11 bases spanning the gap. The CDR3 nucleotides read TGCGCCAGCAGCGCCGCAGCGAGCTCTGGAAACACCATATATTTT. Translation: CASSAAASSGNTIYF.

This sequence joins TRBV27 and TRBJ2-5, with 9 bases aligning to TRBD1. Per the germline V gene, CDR1 is MNHEY and CDR2 is SMNVEV (reference sequence). This CDR3 has 15 residues. The trim removed 2 bases at V and 1 base at J, leaving 2 bases unmatched. CDR3 in amino acids: CASSLGTGSQETQYF. CDR3 nucleotides: TGTGCCAGCAGTTTAGGGACAGGGAGCCAAGAGACCCAGTACTTC.

V usage is TRBV7-2 and J usage is TRBJ2-1; D may be TRBD2 (6 bases). The CDR3 has 14 residues. The germline V gene has CDR1 SGHTA and CDR2 FQGNSA. The ends were cut back, 3 bases at V and 6 bases at J, with 12 bases in the middle. The DNA of the CDR3 is TGTGCCAGCAGCTTCTGGACTAACCTCAATGAGCAGTTCTTC. Protein: CASSFWTNLNEQFF. The full variable domain, with the rest looked up from reference TRBV7-2 and TRBJ2-1, is GAGVSQSPSNKVTEKGKDVELRCDPISGHTALYWYRQSLGQGLEFLIYFQGNSAPDKSGLPSDRFSAERTGGSVSTLTIQRTQQEDSAVYLCASSFWTNLNEQFFGPGTRLTVL.

The gene calls are TRBV9 and TRBJ2-2; 8 bases map to TRBD2. The V and J ends lost 6 bases and 4 bases, in that order; junction bases with no gene match: 20. CDR1 is SGDLS and CDR2 is YYNGEE in the germline V gene. The CDR3 covers 19 residues. The CDR3 here is CASTGGLVVSGAGTGELFF. CDR3 nucleotides: TGTGCCAGCACCGGGGGACTAGTAGTGTCTGGGGCGGGCACCGGGGAGCTGTTTTTT.

This sequence joins TRBV2 and TRBJ1-1; D is uncertain. CDR1 and CDR2 from the germline V gene are SNHLY and FYNNEI. This CDR3 has 11 residues. V was pared by 8 bases and J by 6 bases, with 10 bases between. This chain's CDR3 is CASALAAEAFF. CDR3 DNA sequence: TGTGCCAGCGCGTTAGCCGCTGAAGCTTTCTTT.

The chain has TRBV28 and TRBJ1-6, with TRBD1 identical over 7 bases. The CDR3 runs 15 residues. Per the germline V gene, CDR1 is MDHEN and CDR2 is SYDVKM. V dropped 5 bases and J dropped 9; count of bases not matched to a gene: 10. CDR3 protein: CASSPYDRAFSPLHF. The CDR3 DNA sequence: TGTGCCAGCAGTCCATACGACAGGGCCTTTTCACCCCTCCACTTT.

This sequence joins TRBV3-1 (or the pseudogene TRBV3-2) and TRBJ1-4; 8 bases map to TRBD1. The CDR3 is made up of 15 amino acids. CDR1 LGHDT and CDR2 YNNKEL come from the germline V gene (reference sequence). With 7 bases clipped from V and 6 bases from J, the junction kept 10 bases outside the gene matches. Here the CDR3 reads CASTLGRGRDEKLFF. CDR3 bases: TGTGCCAGCACCCTGGGCAGGGGGCGGGATGAAAAACTGTTTTTT.

The chain links TRBV9 to TRBJ1-1; D ambiguous. Per germline, CDR1 SGDLS and CDR2 YYNGEE. There are 15 residues in the CDR3. V lost 4 bases, J lost 1 base, and 14 bases lay in between. Here the CDR3 DNA reads TGTGCCAGCAGCCCCCCCTTCGGGTGGAACACTGAAGCTTTCTTT. Its protein product is CASSPPFGWNTEAFF.

This sequence joins TRBV19 and TRBJ2-7; TRBD2 matches at 11 bases. V lost 5 bases to trimming and J lost 1 base; unmatched junction nucleotides: 10. This CDR3 is built from 17 residues. The germline V gene encodes CDR1 LNHDA and CDR2 SQIVND (reference sequence). CDR3 sequence (DNA): TGTGCCAGTAGTCTGGAAACCGGGACTAGCGGATCCTACGAGCAGTACTTC. This sequence encodes CASSLETGTSGSYEQYF.

CDR3 sequence (DNA): TGCGCCAGCAGCCAGATACGGGGGACGGACAGCAATCAGCCCCAGCATTTT. Residues: CASSQIRGTDSNQPQHF. The rearrangement uses TRBV4-1 and TRBJ1-5; D perhaps matches TRBD1 (5 bases). V lost 3 bases to trimming and J lost 1 base, with 16 bases between them. From germline, CDR1 is MGHRA and CDR2 YSYEKL. The CDR3 length is 17 residues.

The rearrangement joins TRBV5-7 to TRBJ2-5; 11 bases are shared with TRBD2. TRBV5-7 belongs to the ORF category, with a function that is uncertain. J gave up 7 bases and V 0 bases, and 5 bases lay outside the gene matches. The CDR3 is 15 amino acids. Here the CDR3 reads CASSLGTSGRLTQYF. The DNA of the CDR3 is TGTGCCAGCAGCTTGGGTACTAGCGGGAGACTGACCCAGTACTTC.

The genes are TRBV15 and TRBJ2-7; 7 positions match TRBD2. Germline V gene lookup returns CDR1 LNHNV and CDR2 YYDKDF (reference sequence). The CDR3 runs 16 residues. The V segment lost 0 bases and the J segment 5 bases; nucleotides outside the gene matches: 10. Here the CDR3 reads CATSRDFAGVSNEQYF. CDR3 coding DNA: TGTGCCACCAGCAGAGATTTCGCGGGAGTGTCTAACGAGCAGTACTTC.

The J gene is TRBJ1-3, the V gene TRBV5-8; D remains unclear. V lost 4 bases to trimming and J lost 2 bases, with 10 bases between them. The CDR3 covers 14 residues. The V gene's germline CDR1 is SGHTS and CDR2 YDEGEE. This chain's CDR3 is CASSAGNPGNTIYF. The CDR3 region has the DNA TGTGCCAGCAGCGCGGGGAATCCTGGAAACACCATATATTTT.

A single count supports this clone. J is TRBJ1-1 and V is TRBV18; TRBD1 matches at 8 bases. This CDR3 has 16 amino acids. V shed 3 bases and J 3 bases; nucleotides not matched to a gene: 9. Germline V gene data show CDR1 as KGHSH and CDR2 as LQKENI. Written as DNA, the CDR3 is TGTGCCAGCTCACCCGAGGGGACAGGCTTATACACTGAAGCTTTCTTT. Translated: CASSPEGTGLYTEAFF. The full variable domain, its missing parts supplied by reference TRBV18 and TRBJ1-1, is NAGVMQNPRHLVRRRGQEARLRCSPMKGHSHVYWYRQLPEEGLKFMVYLQKENIIDESGMPKERFSAEFPKEGPSILRIQQVVRGDSAAYFCASSPEGTGLYTEAFFGQGTRLTVV.

The genes are TRBV18 and TRBJ2-2; perhaps TRBD2 as D (6 bases). The germline V gene has CDR1 KGHSH and CDR2 LQKENI. The CDR3 sequence is 15 residues long. Trimming shortened V by 3 bases and J by 5 bases, and 13 bases separated the two germline ends. CDR3 residues: CASSPRLGETGELFF. CDR3 nucleotides: TGTGCCAGCTCACCGCGACTAGGAGAGACCGGGGAGCTGTTTTTT.

V usage is TRBV4-1 and J usage is TRBJ1-2, with TRBD1 matching 9 bases. Trimming took 4 bases from V and 3 from J; bases not matched to a gene: 18. Germline loops: CDR1 MGHRA, CDR2 YSYEKL. The CDR3 extends over 19 amino acids. CDR3 sequence: CASSRGGFLGQGRDYGYTF. CDR3 coding DNA: TGCGCCAGCAGCCGGGGGGGATTTCTAGGACAGGGGAGGGACTATGGCTACACCTTC.

This chain joins TRBV28 and TRBJ1-2; 10 bases align to TRBD1. This CDR3 is 14 amino acids long. The junction had 4 bases not matched to a gene; V was cut back by 6 bases and J by 3 bases. Germline CDR1 reads MDHEN; CDR2 reads SYDVKM. The CDR3 loop reads CASRTGGGYYGYTF. DNA of the CDR3: TGTGCCAGCAGGACAGGGGGCGGCTACTATGGCTACACCTTC.

CDR3 region: CASSRAGTGNTIYF. The CDR3 DNA is TGTGCCAGCAGCCGGGCGGGAACCGGAAACACCATATATTTT. The rearrangement links TRBV7-9 to TRBJ1-3, with D uncertain. CDR1 is SEHNR and CDR2 is FQNEAQ in the germline V gene (reference sequence). Between the trimmed V and J ends, which lost 5 bases and 4 bases, there was a span of 12 bases. This CDR3 is built from 14 residues.

The rearrangement links TRBV30 to TRBJ2-5; 15 positions agree with TRBD2. Germline V gene sequence: CDR1 GTSNPN, CDR2 SVGIG (reference sequence). The CDR3 has 16 amino acids. After removal of 4 bases from V and 5 bases from J, the junction contained 8 bases not matched to a gene. The CDR3 loop reads CAWNPGLAGGGETQYF. CDR3 nucleotides: TGTGCCTGGAACCCGGGACTAGCGGGAGGTGGTGAGACCCAGTACTTC.

V is TRBV10-3 and J is TRBJ2-1; D may be TRBD2 (7 bases). The V gene's germline CDR1 is ENHRY and CDR2 SYGVKD. The CDR3 is 14 residues long. With 4 bases removed from V and 4 bases from J, the gap between germline ends came to 11 bases. The CDR3 DNA sequence: TGTGCCATCAGTGGAGGGGGGGGATACAATGAGCAGTTCTTC. It is translated as CAISGGGGYNEQFF.

This clone was observed a handful of times. This sequence joins TRBV27 and TRBJ1-2; 7 bases align to TRBD1. The length of the CDR3 is 14 residues. The V gene's germline CDR1 is MNHEY and CDR2 SMNVEV (reference sequence). V trimming: 6 bases; J trimming: 5 bases; junction bases outside the gene matches: 9. The CDR3 DNA is TGTGCCAGCAGAGCTCCGACAGGGCTTTATGGCTACACCTTC. Protein product: CASRAPTGLYGYTF.

The genes are TRBV7-2 and TRBJ2-7; the D gene is possibly TRBD2 (6 bases). Trimming left V 6 bases short and J 2 bases short, with 14 bases between. CDR3 length equals 14 residues. Per germline, CDR1 SGHTA and CDR2 FQGNSA. The CDR3 sequence is CASSFSGATYEQYF. CDR3 sequence (DNA): TGTGCCAGCAGTTTTAGCGGAGCCACCTACGAGCAGTACTTC.

The V call is TRBV28, the J call TRBJ1-5; 9 bases line up with TRBD1. The CDR3 is 15 amino acids. V shed 5 bases, J shed 6 bases, and the junction held 8 bases outside the gene matches. Germline V gives CDR1 MDHEN, CDR2 SYDVKM. CDR3 region: CASSPRGQGSQPQHF. The CDR3 DNA reads TGTGCCAGCAGTCCCCGGGGACAGGGTTCTCAGCCCCAGCATTTT.

The chain uses TRBV28 and TRBJ1-5, with TRBD1 matching over 8 bases. Germline V lookup: CDR1 MDHEN, CDR2 SYDVKM. The V gene end was trimmed by 5 bases and the J gene end by 3 bases; junction bases not matched to a gene: 3. There are 14 residues in the CDR3. In DNA, the CDR3 is TGTGCCAGCAGTAGGACAGGGTTCAATCAGCCCCAGCATTTT. It codes for CASSRTGFNQPQHF. The entire variable domain, with the rest obtained from reference TRBV28 and TRBJ1-5, is as follows: DVKVTQSSRYLVKRTGEKVFLECVQDMDHENMFWYRQDPGLGLRLIYFSYDVKMKEKGDIPEGYSVSREKKERFSLILESASTNQTSMYLCASSRTGFNQPQHFGDGTRLSIL.

V is TRBV6-2 or TRBV6-3 and J is TRBJ1-1; D unresolved. Germline V CDR1 and CDR2: MNHEY, SVGEGT. The V gene lost 4 bases and the J gene lost 1 base, with 7 bases spanning the gap. The CDR3 runs 13 residues. The CDR3 is CASSFGRNTEAFF. CDR3 sequence (DNA): TGTGCCAGCAGTTTTGGGAGGAACACTGAAGCTTTCTTT.

The chain joins TRBV24-1 to TRBJ2-3, with D possibly TRBD2 on 5 matching bases. This CDR3 is built from 14 residues. Germline V gene sequence: CDR1 KGHDR, CDR2 SFDVKD. V was pared by 1 base and J by 1 base, with 5 bases between. The CDR3 loop is CATSDFGGTDTQYF. CDR3 nucleotides: TGTGCCACCAGTGATTTCGGGGGCACAGATACGCAGTATTTT.

This clone is a singleton in its sample. V usage is TRBV28 and J usage is TRBJ2-7; 10 bases align to TRBD1. V lost 10 bases and J lost 2; bases outside the gene matches: 11. Germline assignment: CDR1 MDHEN and CDR2 SYDVKM. The CDR3 totals 15 residues. CDR3 sequence (DNA): TGTGCCACTCAAAGGGACAGGGGAGCGACCTACGAGCAGTACTTC. It encodes CATQRDRGATYEQYF.

This chain joins TRBV12-5 and TRBJ1-3; no reliable D call. CDR3 size: 15 residues. Germline V lookup: CDR1 LGHNT, CDR2 FRNRAP. Trimming stripped 2 bases from V and 7 bases from J, with 15 bases between. DNA of the CDR3: TGTGCTAGTGGTTTGTTAGTTTCTGGAGGGAACACCATATATTTT. Amino acid sequence: CASGLLVSGGNTIYF.

CDR3 residues: CATSEGLGYEQYF. The CDR3 nucleotides are TGTGCCACCAGTGAGGGGCTAGGATACGAGCAGTACTTC. This chain links TRBV24-1 with TRBJ2-7, with D possibly matching TRBD1 (5 bases). This CDR3 comprises 13 residues. Germline-derived CDR1 and CDR2 are KGHDR and SFDVKD. V was cut by 4 bases and J by 4 bases, with 10 bases left in between.

Written as DNA, the CDR3 is TGTGCCAGCAGTTTAACACAGGGTAGCTCCTACAATGAGCAGTTCTTC. Translated, it gives CASSLTQGSSYNEQFF. The V gene is TRBV27, the J gene TRBJ2-1, with D tentatively TRBD1 (6 bases). The CDR3 is 16 residues long. V was trimmed by 2 bases and J by 0 bases, leaving 11 bases between them. Per germline, CDR1 MNHEY and CDR2 SMNVEV (reference sequence).

This sequence joins TRBV9 and TRBJ1-5; TRBD1 agrees at 9 bases. CDR1 is SGDLS, CDR2 YYNGEE, per germline. CDR3 length: 14 residues. The V gene end was trimmed by 0 bases and the J gene end by 8 bases; junction bases not matched to a gene: 3. CDR3 DNA: TGTGCCAGCAGCGTAGGACAGGGGGGGGAGCCCCAGCATTTT. Its translation is CASSVGQGGEPQHF.

V usage is TRBV5-1 and J usage is TRBJ2-1; 12 nucleotides match TRBD1. Trimming took 3 bases from V and 8 from J; bases not matched to a gene: 3. The germline gives CDR1 SGHRS, CDR2 YFSETQ. The CDR3 covers 14 residues. The DNA for the CDR3 is TGCGCCAGCAGCTCCCGGGACAGGGGGCATGAGCAGTTCTTC. Residues: CASSSRDRGHEQFF.